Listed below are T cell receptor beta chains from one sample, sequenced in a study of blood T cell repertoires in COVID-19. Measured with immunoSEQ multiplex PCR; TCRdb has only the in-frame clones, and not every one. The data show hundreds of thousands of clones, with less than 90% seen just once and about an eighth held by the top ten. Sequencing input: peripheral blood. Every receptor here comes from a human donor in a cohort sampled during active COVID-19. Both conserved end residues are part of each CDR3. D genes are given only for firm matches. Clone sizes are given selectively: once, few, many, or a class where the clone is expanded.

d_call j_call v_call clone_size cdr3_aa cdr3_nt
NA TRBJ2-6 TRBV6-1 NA CASSEINTGGSGANVLTF TGTGCCAGCAGTGAAATAAACACGGGTGGCTCTGGGGCCAACGTCCTGACTTTC
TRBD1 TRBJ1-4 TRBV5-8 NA CASSRQGAGEKLFF TGTGCCAGCAGCCGTCAGGGGGCAGGTGAAAAACTGTTTTTT
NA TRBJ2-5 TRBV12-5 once CASGPGSLGETQYF TGTGCTAGTGGCCCGGGATCCCTCGGGGAGACCCAGTACTTC
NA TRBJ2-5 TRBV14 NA CASSQVSGRLELFGKETQYF TGTGCCAGCAGCCAAGTGTCCGGAAGACTAGAACTATTCGGGAAAGAGACCCAGTACTTC
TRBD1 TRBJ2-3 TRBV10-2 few CAAPGQAFGTDTQYF TGCGCCGCCCCGGGACAGGCGTTTGGCACAGATACGCAGTATTTT
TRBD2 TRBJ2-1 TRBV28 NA CASSGPKAGGYNEQFF TGTGCCAGCAGTGGCCCCAAAGCGGGAGGCTACAATGAGCAGTTCTTC
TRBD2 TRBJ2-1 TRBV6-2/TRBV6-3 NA CASSYERGKQFF TGTGCCAGCAGTTACGAGCGGGGGAAGCAGTTCTTC
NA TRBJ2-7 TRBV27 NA CASSLRGGWGAGEQYF TGTGCCAGCAGTCTAAGAGGGGGTTGGGGCGCGGGCGAGCAGTACTTC
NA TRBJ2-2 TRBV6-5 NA CASSYRGHELFF TGTGCCAGCAGTTACAGGGGCCACGAGCTGTTTTTT
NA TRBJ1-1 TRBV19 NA CASSLGQNTEAFF TGTGCCAGTAGTTTAGGACAGAACACTGAAGCTTTCTTT
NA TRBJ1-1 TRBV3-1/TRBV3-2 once CASSQVSGESEAFF TGTGCCAGCAGCCAAGTAAGTGGAGAATCTGAAGCTTTCTTT
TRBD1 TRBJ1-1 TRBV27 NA CASRPTGGFTEAFF TGTGCCAGCAGACCGACAGGGGGGTTCACTGAAGCTTTCTTT
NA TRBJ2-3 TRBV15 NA CATSRDGQSTDTQYF TGTGCCACCAGCAGAGATGGCCAGAGCACAGATACGCAGTATTTT
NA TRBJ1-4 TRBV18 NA CASSPGAGVEKLFF TGTGCCAGCTCACCCGGCGCAGGGGTCGAAAAACTGTTTTTT
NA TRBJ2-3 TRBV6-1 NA CASSDWRADTQYF TGTGCCAGCAGTGATTGGAGGGCAGATACGCAGTATTTT
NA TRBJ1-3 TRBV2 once CASSGEGLSGNTIYF TGTGCCAGCAGTGGGGAGGGACTCTCTGGAAACACCATATATTTT
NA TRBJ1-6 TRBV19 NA CASHGNSYNSPLHF TGTGCCAGTCACGGGAACTCCTATAATTCACCCCTCCACTTT
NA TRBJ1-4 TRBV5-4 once CASSEGGANEKLFF TGTGCCAGCAGCGAGGGGGGGGCTAATGAAAAACTGTTTTTT
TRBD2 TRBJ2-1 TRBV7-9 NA CASSPGGLAAPEQFF TGTGCCAGCAGCCCTGGCGGACTAGCGGCCCCTGAGCAGTTCTTC
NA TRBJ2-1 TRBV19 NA CASSLQGPGNEQFF TGTGCCAGTAGTTTACAGGGCCCGGGTAATGAGCAGTTCTTC
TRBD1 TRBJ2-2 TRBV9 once CASSVAGTVNTGELFF TGTGCCAGCAGCGTAGCAGGGACAGTCAACACCGGGGAGCTGTTTTTT